These 17 T cell receptor beta chains came from one sample sequenced in a study of T cells in Graves' hyperthyroidism and ophthalmopathy. Regions amplified from RNA transcripts were the TCR beta CDR3 regions. First-round RT-PCR targeting the TCR CDR3 was performed with the HTBI primer set. TCRdb re-called the multiplex PCR reads with MiXCR, one entry per CDR3 protein. The profile covers 250,000 or so distinct CDR3 sequences, with roughly 15% appearing a single time and over 30% taken by the ten largest. Sequencing was performed on blood. These receptors were collected from a woman in her forties or fifties with Graves' hyperthyroidism that later progressed to Graves' ophthalmopathy.

This clonotype was observed at least ten times. The chain links TRBV18 to TRBJ2-1, with D possibly TRBD1 on 5 matching bases. Trimming left V 1 base short and J 3 bases short, with 10 bases between. This CDR3 has 15 amino acids. Germline V lookup: CDR1 KGHSH, CDR2 LQKENI. CDR3 DNA: TGTGCCAGCTCACCACGGGGCCGACTCTACAATGAGCAGTTCTTC. Protein: CASSPRGRLYNEQFF.

This clonotype was counted a single time. The chain recombines TRBV20-1 with TRBJ2-7; the match to TRBD2 covers 9 bases. Looked up from germline, CDR1 is DFQATT and CDR2 is SNEGSKA (reference sequence). There are 15 residues in the CDR3. Germline trimming cut 0 bases from V and 7 bases from J; bases unmatched to any gene: 10. CDR3 bases: TGCAGTGCTAGAGATCTTGCGGGAGGGCCGAGGGAGCAGTACTTC. Protein sequence: CSARDLAGGPREQYF.

There are a few counts of this clonotype. The J gene is TRBJ1-5, the V gene TRBV19; a possible D gene is TRBD1 (5 bases). Trimming removed 2 bases at V and 3 bases at J, with 14 bases between. The CDR3 has 16 residues. The V gene's germline CDR1 is LNHDA and CDR2 SQIVND (reference sequence). The CDR3: CASSIIRDGPNQPQHF. The CDR3 DNA is TGTGCCAGTAGTATAATACGGGACGGCCCCAATCAGCCCCAGCATTTT.

A note on this clonotype: This sequence may be a read error, since a much larger clone differs from it by one base. The limits of the CDR3 on the DNA are not certain, so only TCRdb's listed CDR3 is given. This sequence joins TRBV7-2 and TRBJ2-7; the table's D call, TRBD2, was not checked against the DNA. The CDR3 is 17 residues long, ends included. Germline V CDR1 and CDR2: SGHTA, FQGNSA. The CDR3 loop is CASSLFLLRGSSYKQYF.

The chain couples TRBV9 to TRBJ2-3, with TRBD2 matching 13 bases. The germline gives CDR1 SGDLS, CDR2 YYNGEE. This CDR3 is 17 amino acids long. Trimming took 3 bases from V and 4 from J; bases not matched to a gene: 8. This chain's CDR3 is CASSASGLAGVPDTQYF. The DNA of the CDR3 is TGTGCCAGCAGCGCTTCAGGACTAGCGGGAGTCCCAGATACGCAGTATTTT. The full variable domain, rest sourced from reference TRBV9 and TRBJ2-3, is DSGVTQTPKHLITATGQRVTLRCSPRSGDLSVYWYQQSLDQGLQFLIQYYNGEERAKGNILERFSAQQFPDLHSELNLSSLELGDSALYFCASSASGLAGVPDTQYFGPGTRLTVL.

This clonotype was detected many times. The chain uses TRBV12-3 or TRBV12-4 and TRBJ2-1, with D possibly being TRBD1 or TRBD2 (5 bases each). This CDR3 is built from 14 residues. Trimming stripped 3 bases from V and 7 bases from J, with 13 bases between. CDR3 sequence: CASSFGTRGNEQFF. The CDR3 DNA is TGTGCCAGCAGTTTTGGGACCCGAGGGAATGAGCAGTTCTTC.

This clonotype showed up just a few times. This rearrangement joins TRBV29-1 to TRBJ2-7; a weak D match, TRBD2 (5 bases). The V gene lost 4 bases and the J gene lost 3 bases, with 16 bases spanning the gap. This CDR3 has 14 amino acids. Germline lookup yields CDR1 SQVTM and CDR2 ANQGSEA. CDR3 bases: TGCAGCGTTGTGGGCGGGCGTCATTACTACGAGCAGTACTTC. This translates into CSVVGGRHYYEQYF.

The chain links TRBV5-6 to TRBJ1-2; tentatively, D is TRBD1 (6 bases). Trimming stripped 4 bases from V and 3 bases from J, with 16 bases between. The CDR3 extends over 15 amino acids. Germline values: CDR1 SGHDT, CDR2 YYEEEE. The CDR3 DNA reads as TGTGCCAGCAGCCCCACGGGACATTTGTACTATGGCTACACCTTC. Protein: CASSPTGHLYYGYTF. The full variable domain, in which reference TRBV5-6 and TRBJ1-2 provide the parts outside the CDR3, is DAGVTQSPTHLIKTRGQQVTLRCSPKSGHDTVSWYQQALGQGPQFIFQYYEEEERQRGNFPDRFSGHQFPNYSSELNVNALLLGDSALYLCASSPTGHLYYGYTFGSGTRLTVV.

There are many counts of this clonotype. The rearrangement joins TRBV11-3 to TRBJ2-1; unclear D gene. The germline V gene has CDR1 SGHNT and CDR2 YENEEA. Trimming took 3 bases from V and 0 from J, leaving 9 bases between them. CDR3 length equals 15 residues. CDR3 protein: CASSFQGFSYNEQFF. The CDR3 DNA sequence: TGTGCCAGCAGCTTTCAAGGTTTCTCCTACAATGAGCAGTTCTTC.

This clonotype has a count of ten or more. The CDR3 sequence: CAWSDEGDTEAFF. The CDR3 DNA sequence: TGTGCCTGGAGTGATGAAGGGGACACTGAAGCTTTCTTT. V gene TRBV30 combines with J gene TRBJ1-1; D perhaps matches TRBD1 (5 bases). The germline V and J ends were trimmed by 1 base and 3 bases, with 9 bases remaining between them. The CDR3 length is 13 residues. The germline CDR1 and CDR2 sequences are GTSNPN and SVGIG (reference sequence).

This clonotype was counted at least ten times. The chain combines TRBV5-1 with TRBJ2-3, with D possibly matching TRBD2 (5 bases). Trimming cost V 0 bases and J 6 bases, with 17 bases left between them. The CDR3 runs 16 residues. Germline V gene lookup returns CDR1 SGHRS and CDR2 YFSETQ. CDR3 nucleotide sequence: TGCGCCAGCAGCTTGGAACCGGGATCATCCGCCGATACGCAGTATTTT. Protein sequence: CASSLEPGSSADTQYF.

The sample holds many counts of this clonotype. The rearrangement joins TRBV7-2 to TRBJ1-1, with 7 positions matching TRBD1. This CDR3 region has 15 residues. J was trimmed by 1 base and V by 5 bases; bases with no gene match: 7. Germline V gives CDR1 SGHTA, CDR2 FQGNSA. CDR3 protein: CASSRSGTANTEAFF. The CDR3 region has the DNA TGTGCCAGCAGCCGTTCCGGGACAGCGAACACTGAAGCTTTCTTT.

This clonotype was seen ten or more times. The chain carries TRBV5-1 and TRBJ2-1, with 13 positions matching TRBD2. CDR1 and CDR2 from the germline V gene are SGHRS and YFSETQ. The CDR3 spans 15 residues. The V gene end was trimmed by 4 bases and the J gene end by 5 bases; junction bases not matched to a gene: 3. CDR3 residues: CASSIGTSGNNEQFF. The CDR3, as DNA: TGCGCCAGCAGCATCGGGACTAGCGGGAACAATGAGCAGTTCTTC.

The V and J genes are TRBV6-4 and TRBJ2-3; D is perhaps TRBD1 or TRBD2 (6 bases each). V gave up 2 bases and J gave up 1 base, with 10 bases separating them. Looked up from germline, CDR1 is MRHNA and CDR2 is SNTAGT. There are 15 residues in the CDR3. The CDR3 loop is CASSDTGTGTDTQYF. CDR3 DNA: TGTGCCAGCAGTGACACAGGGACTGGCACAGATACGCAGTATTTT.

Ten or more counts support this clonotype. The V gene is TRBV20-1, the J gene TRBJ2-5, with TRBD2 matching over 7 bases. With V trimmed by 4 bases and J by 3 bases, 5 bases remained unmatched. CDR3 length: 13 residues. Germline CDR1 is DFQATT and CDR2 is SNEGSKA (reference sequence). The CDR3 DNA reads as TGCAGTGCTACCCGTGCGGGGGAAGAGACCCAGTACTTC. Translated, it gives CSATRAGEETQYF.

This clonotype was observed many times. The rearrangement links TRBV6-5 to TRBJ2-7; the D call may be TRBD1 or TRBD2 (5 bases each). The CDR3 runs 16 residues. Trimming took off 0 bases at V and 2 bases at J, with 14 bases between the two ends. Germline values: CDR1 MNHEY, CDR2 SVGAGI. The CDR3 sequence is CASSYSIGTRPYEQYF. CDR3 sequence (DNA): TGTGCCAGCAGTTACTCGATTGGGACGCGACCCTACGAGCAGTACTTC.

This clonotype was recorded at least ten times. The chain employs TRBV3-1 and TRBJ1-1; D remains unclear. Germline values: CDR1 LGHDT, CDR2 YNNKEL (reference sequence). Trimming took off 4 bases at V and 7 bases at J, with 16 bases between the two ends. This CDR3 has 14 amino acids. CDR3 protein: CASSPTGAKGEAFF. In nucleotides, the CDR3 is TGTGCCAGCAGCCCCACGGGAGCCAAGGGTGAAGCTTTCTTT.